This T cell receptor (beta chain) was found in a study of response to subunit inactivated influenza vaccine. Study-wide results and caveats: There was a suggestion from the authors that each seasonal influenza vaccination recruits few new T cells.

Per the germline V gene, CDR1 is ENHRY and CDR2 is SYGVKD. Trimming took 0 bases from V and 4 from J; bases not matched to a gene: 7. The CDR3 contains 17 residues. TCRdb ran MiXCR on the RT-PCR reads and lists one entry per CDR3 protein. The sample carries about 540,000 distinct CDR3 sequences, around 25% recorded once. A remark on this clonotype: What it recognizes is unknown.

The sample also formed part of further work on T cells expressing NK-cell markers. That work adds: UMIs accompanied the 5'RACE template switching by which TCR beta cDNA was made. Several donors showed these clonotypes also leading the CD3+CD56-NKG2C+ fraction.

The sequences come from CD4+ T cells sorted from PBMCs, collected 12 days after vaccination. This TCR was sampled from a man aged 45-65 years who received an inactivated influenza vaccine. The chain carries TRBV10-3 and TRBJ2-7; TRBD2 matches 12 bases. The CDR3 loop reads CAISESNLAGGPYEQYF. CDR3 sequence (DNA): TGTGCCATCAGTGAGTCGAACCTAGCGGGAGGGCCTTACGAGCAGTACTTC.